This T cell receptor beta chain was sequenced during a study of CD8 T cells in Susac syndrome. The sequenced target, TCR beta, came from blood CD8+ and CD4+ T cells. TEMRA cells were FACS-enriched, while CD8+ and CD4+ T cells were negatively isolated. RNA was extracted with the RNeasy kit, and a quantity of roughly 0.45 to 1 ug was reverse transcribed using random hexamers. TCRdb fed the immunoSEQ multiplex PCR reads into MiXCR, producing one record per CDR3 protein. The sample yields roughly 100,000 distinct CDR3 sequences, around 94% seen once. This CDR3 has 16 amino acids. Looked up from germline, CDR1 is SGHRS and CDR2 is YFSETQ. V lost 2 bases and J 0 bases, leaving 12 bases between the germline ends.

The V gene is TRBV5-1, the J gene TRBJ1-3; D not certain. The sample taken for sequencing was CD8+ T cells from PBMCs. The receptor was derived from a human donor with Susac syndrome. The CDR3 here is CASSFKSLFSGNTIYF. CDR3 nucleotide sequence: TGCGCCAGCAGCTTTAAGAGTCTCTTCTCTGGAAACACCATATATTTT.